The 10 T cell receptor beta chains given below trace back to one sample, sequenced in a study of PD-1 blockade in classical Hodgkin lymphoma. Each patient experienced a relapse that followed autologous stem cell transplantation, and brentuximab vedotin exposure varied. Using immunoSEQ multiplex PCR, the repertoire was profiled, and TCRdb retains in-frame clones only, with some absent. The table records 130,000 to 150,000 clones, about 81% of them present only once. This specimen consisted of peripheral blood mononuclear cells (PBMCs), obtained before the second cycle of nivolumab. These receptors all stem from a human donor with classical Hodgkin lymphoma.

The V and J genes are TRBV18 and TRBJ1-5; D call uncertain. The CDR3 has 16 amino acids. Germline-derived CDR1 and CDR2 are KGHSH and LQKENI. Trimming cost V 2 bases and J 0 bases, with 11 bases left between them. CDR3: CASSPAGPYSNQPQHF. CDR3 coding DNA: TGTGCCAGCTCACCAGCTGGACCCTATAGCAATCAGCCCCAGCATTTT.

J is TRBJ2-3 and V is TRBV10-3; 10 nucleotides agree with TRBD2. The CDR3 extends over 15 amino acids. Germline V CDR1 and CDR2: ENHRY, SYGVKD. J was trimmed by 3 bases and V by 6 bases; bases with no gene match: 6. The CDR3 here is CAISPGTSVTDTQYF. CDR3 sequence (DNA): TGTGCCATCAGCCCAGGGACTAGCGTTACAGATACGCAGTATTTT.

In the case of this clone: Distinct nucleotide sequences in the sample also encode this CDR3. The V and J genes are TRBV5-1 and TRBJ2-5, with unresolved D. The CDR3 is 13 amino acids. Germline V gene sequence: CDR1 SGHRS, CDR2 YFSETQ. V was pared by 2 bases and J by 2 bases, with 7 bases between. The CDR3 nucleotides are TGCGCCAGCAGCTTCGGCGTGCAAGAGACCCAGTACTTC. Its translation: CASSFGVQETQYF.

This chain joins TRBV5-1 and TRBJ2-7; 9 bases match TRBD2. The germline CDR1 and CDR2 sequences are SGHRS and YFSETQ. V dropped 3 bases and J dropped 3; count of bases not matched to a gene: 7. This CDR3 has 15 residues. The DNA of the CDR3 is TGCGCCAGCAGCTCCGGGACTAGCAAACACTACGAGCAGTACTTC. Protein product: CASSSGTSKHYEQYF.

The gene calls are TRBV20-1 and TRBJ1-2; TRBD1 aligns across 7 bases. The germline gives CDR1 DFQATT, CDR2 SNEGSKA (reference sequence). The CDR3 consists of 11 residues. Trimming at V came to 8 bases and at J to 8 bases, leaving 8 bases not matched to a gene. CDR3 sequence (DNA): TGCAGTCTGGACAGGCTTGGCGGCTACACCTTC. This encodes CSLDRLGGYTF.

V usage is TRBV27 and J usage is TRBJ1-4; 8 bases are a match to TRBD1. This CDR3 has 15 residues. CDR1 MNHEY and CDR2 SMNVEV come from the germline V gene (reference sequence). Trimming took 5 bases from V and 7 from J; bases not matched to a gene: 9. The CDR3 DNA reads as TGTGCCAGCAGTCCCCACAGGGGGTCGGGTGAAAAACTGTTTTTT. It yields the protein CASSPHRGSGEKLFF.

The CDR3 nucleotides read TGTGCCAGCCGCCGGACAGGGAACACTGAAGCTTTCTTT. This gives the protein CASRRTGNTEAFF. The chain joins TRBV2 to TRBJ1-1; 7 bases align to TRBD1. V lost 8 bases, J lost 1 base, and 4 bases stayed unmatched. From germline, CDR1 is SNHLY and CDR2 FYNNEI. The CDR3 extends over 13 amino acids. The whole variable domain, filled in from reference TRBV2 and TRBJ1-1, reads EPEVTQTPSHQVTQMGQEVILRCVPISNHLYFYWYRQILGQKVEFLVSFYNNEISEKSEIFDDQFSVERPDGSNFTLKIRSTKLEDSAMYFCASRRTGNTEAFFGQGTRLTVV.

This clone was detected once. J is TRBJ2-1 and V is TRBV5-1; D is perhaps TRBD1 (6 bases). Trimming removed 0 bases at V and 2 bases at J, with 9 bases between. Germline CDR1 reads SGHRS; CDR2 reads YFSETQ. The CDR3 consists of 15 residues. Here the CDR3 reads CASSLAPGAYNEQFF. The CDR3 DNA sequence: TGCGCCAGCAGCTTGGCGCCAGGGGCCTACAATGAGCAGTTCTTC.

The CDR3 spells CASSFSASGETQYF. CDR3 nucleotide sequence: TGTGCCAGCAGTTTCTCCGCTAGCGGGGAGACCCAGTACTTC. This sequence joins TRBV27 and TRBJ2-5; 8 positions match TRBD2. The CDR3 loop spans 14 amino acids. J gave up 5 bases and V 3 bases, and 5 bases lay outside the gene matches. Germline V gene sequence: CDR1 MNHEY, CDR2 SMNVEV (reference sequence).

This chain joins TRBV7-8 and TRBJ2-3; unclear D gene. With 2 bases removed from V and 3 bases from J, the gap between germline ends came to 15 bases. Germline V gene sequence: CDR1 SGHVS, CDR2 FQNEAQ. This CDR3 spans 16 amino acids. CDR3 loop: CASSLRSSGMTDTQYF. In DNA form, the CDR3 reads TGTGCCAGCAGCTTAAGGTCGTCGGGTATGACAGATACGCAGTATTTT.